Following are 18 T cell receptor beta chains from one sample sequenced in a study of T cell responses to AZD1222 COVID-19 vaccine. Sequencing used immunoSEQ multiplex PCR; TCRdb keeps in-frame clones, though not all of them. The data contain fewer than 120,000 clones, 80% to 95% of them singletons. The source was peripheral blood, collected on day 0 of AZD1222 vaccination. Every receptor here comes from an adult in good health.

The chain couples TRBV29-1 to TRBJ1-3; tentatively, D is TRBD1 (5 bases). The CDR3 has 14 residues. Germline CDR1 SQVTM, CDR2 ANQGSEA. V was cut by 3 bases and J by 5 bases, with 14 bases left in between. CDR3 sequence (DNA): TGCAGCGTTGAGGCTCCGGGACGGCGAAACACCATATATTTT. Protein product: CSVEAPGRRNTIYF.

The V call is TRBV28, the J call TRBJ1-2; D gene uncertain. V lost 9 bases, J lost 8 bases, and 13 bases lay in between. Germline lookup yields CDR1 MDHEN and CDR2 SYDVKM. This CDR3 spans 11 amino acids. In DNA form, the CDR3 reads TGTGCCAGTAGCACTTCGGTCGGCTACACCTTC. Protein product: CASSTSVGYTF.

The chain's CDR3 is CASIVGQGRGTEAFF. The DNA for the CDR3 is TGTGCCAGCATCGTTGGACAGGGCCGAGGCACTGAAGCTTTCTTT. V is TRBV6-5 and J is TRBJ1-1; 8 bases are shared with TRBD1. Germline V CDR1 and CDR2: MNHEY, SVGAGI. The CDR3 extends over 15 amino acids. V lost 7 bases, J lost 4 bases, and 11 bases stayed unmatched.

The V call is TRBV7-9, the J call TRBJ1-1; unclear D gene. V was shortened by 0 bases and J by 2 bases, with 7 bases between the two germline ends. The CDR3 spans 14 residues. The germline V gene has CDR1 SEHNR and CDR2 FQNEAQ (reference sequence). CDR3 coding DNA: TGTGCCAGCAGCTTAGCAGGGAGTAACACTGAAGCTTTCTTT. It is translated as CASSLAGSNTEAFF.

This clone was picked up one time. This rearrangement joins TRBV6-5 to TRBJ2-1; 12 nucleotides align to TRBD2. The junction had 3 bases not matched to a gene; V was cut back by 6 bases and J by 3 bases. In germline, CDR1 is MNHEY, CDR2 SVGAGI. This CDR3 is built from 15 residues. As DNA, the CDR3 is TGTGCCAGCAGGCCGGGACTAGCGGGCTACAATGAGCAGTTCTTC. Amino acids: CASRPGLAGYNEQFF.

This clone appeared a single time. The gene calls are TRBV28 and TRBJ1-6; D is unresolved. Looked up from germline, CDR1 is MDHEN and CDR2 is SYDVKM. V was trimmed by 6 bases and J by 7 bases, leaving 16 bases between them. The CDR3 covers 15 residues. The CDR3 DNA sequence: TGTGCCAGCAGGGCAGGTAAACATGGGAATTCACCCCTCCACTTT. This translates into CASRAGKHGNSPLHF.

This chain links TRBV3-1 (or the pseudogene TRBV3-2) with TRBJ2-5, with D perhaps TRBD1 (6 bases). The CDR3 sequence is 15 residues long. V was pared by 6 bases and J by 2 bases, with 16 bases between. Germline V lookup: CDR1 LGHDT, CDR2 YNNKEL (reference sequence). The CDR3 spells CASSHTGTQQETQYF. The CDR3, as DNA: TGTGCCAGCAGTCATACCGGGACACAACAAGAGACCCAGTACTTC.

CDR3 protein: CASSMLFEGQNYGYTF. The CDR3 region has the DNA TGTGCCAGTAGTATGCTTTTTGAGGGACAGAACTATGGCTACACCTTC. The V and J genes are TRBV19 and TRBJ1-2, with 7 bases that match TRBD1. The CDR3 loop spans 16 amino acids. V dropped 3 bases and J dropped 2; count of bases not matched to a gene: 9. Germline V gene sequence: CDR1 LNHDA, CDR2 SQIVND (reference sequence).

This chain uses TRBV4-1 with TRBJ1-1; possibly TRBD1 for D (6 bases). V lost 4 bases to trimming and J lost 3 bases, with 9 bases between them. CDR3 size: 13 residues. The germline V gene has CDR1 MGHRA and CDR2 YSYEKL. CDR3 coding DNA: TGCGCCAGCAGCCCCTACAGGGACACTGAAGCTTTCTTT. It translates to CASSPYRDTEAFF.

In this sample, this clone turned up once. The J gene is TRBJ2-7, the V gene TRBV29-1, with a possible D match to TRBD1 (6 bases). Trimming cost V 6 bases and J 1 base, with 10 bases left between them. From germline, CDR1 is SQVTM and CDR2 ANQGSEA. The CDR3 covers 12 residues. CDR3 DNA: TGCAGCGTCGTTGGACAGTCCTACGAGCAGTACTTC. The encoded protein is CSVVGQSYEQYF.

V usage is TRBV7-9 and J usage is TRBJ1-3; 9 nucleotides align to TRBD1. The CDR3 spans 17 residues. V trimming: 4 bases; J trimming: 2 bases; junction bases outside the gene matches: 9. Germline V gives CDR1 SEHNR, CDR2 FQNEAQ (reference sequence). CDR3 bases: TGTGCCAGCAGCTCCCGACAGGGGGTCCTCCCTGGAAACACCATATATTTT. This sequence encodes CASSSRQGVLPGNTIYF.

This chain connects TRBV6-6 to TRBJ1-1; a weak D match, TRBD1 (5 bases). Germline CDR1 is MNHNY and CDR2 is SVGAGI (reference sequence). CDR3 size: 13 residues. V was pared by 6 bases and J by 3 bases, with 11 bases between. The CDR3 DNA follows: TGTGCCAGCAGCCTACAGGTGTACACTGAAGCTTTCTTT. It specifies CASSLQVYTEAFF.

V is TRBV7-2 and J is TRBJ2-5, with D maybe TRBD2 (7 bases). The ends were cut back, 1 base at V and 9 bases at J, with 24 bases in the middle. Looked up from germline, CDR1 is SGHTA and CDR2 is FQGNSA. The CDR3 runs 17 residues. CDR3 residues: CASSLGTGAGAPRAQYF. The CDR3 DNA reads as TGTGCCAGCAGCTTAGGAACGGGGGCGGGGGCCCCAAGGGCCCAGTACTTC.

V usage is TRBV28 and J usage is TRBJ2-7, with 7 positions matching TRBD1. Trimming at V came to 2 bases and at J to 2 bases, leaving 3 bases not matched to a gene. Germline V gene sequence: CDR1 MDHEN, CDR2 SYDVKM. This CDR3 contains 14 residues. For the CDR3, the DNA is TGTGCCAGCAGTTTAGACAGGGTAGCCTACGAGCAGTACTTC. Its protein product is CASSLDRVAYEQYF.

CDR3 nucleotide sequence: TGTGCCAGCAGCTTGTCTTTCGGGGGGGGCAGTTTGGAGACCCAGTACTTC. Translation: CASSLSFGGGSLETQYF. This chain uses TRBV5-4 with TRBJ2-5; 8 nucleotides match TRBD2. This CDR3 comprises 17 residues. The V gene's germline CDR1 is SGHNT and CDR2 YYREEE (reference sequence). After removal of 1 base from V and 5 bases from J, the junction contained 13 bases not matched to a gene.

This clone has more than one count but fewer than ten. DNA for the CDR3: TGTGCCAGCAGTGAACTAGGGACAGGGTTCTACAATGAGCAGTTCTTC. Translation gives CASSELGTGFYNEQFF. The rearrangement links TRBV6-1 to TRBJ2-1, with 9 bases fitting TRBD1. Germline CDR1 reads MNHNS; CDR2 reads SASEGT. V lost 2 bases, J lost 3 bases, and 5 bases stayed unmatched. This CDR3 region has 16 residues.

The rearrangement uses TRBV19 and TRBJ1-5; maybe TRBD1 (6 bases). CDR3 length: 15 residues. V lost 1 base and J 9 bases, leaving 16 bases between the germline ends. Germline assignment: CDR1 LNHDA and CDR2 SQIVND (reference sequence). The CDR3 is CASSIATGSGAPQHF. Here the CDR3 DNA reads TGTGCCAGTAGTATAGCTACAGGGAGCGGTGCGCCCCAGCATTTT.

This clone has only a few counts. V gene TRBV28 combines with J gene TRBJ1-1; TRBD1 is a possible D gene (6 bases). The V end was cut by 4 bases, the J end by 0 bases, with 9 bases between. CDR3 size: 14 residues. The V gene's germline CDR1 is MDHEN and CDR2 SYDVKM. The CDR3 is CASSSTGLNTEAFF. CDR3 bases: TGTGCCAGCAGTTCCACAGGGCTGAACACTGAAGCTTTCTTT. Filled out from reference TRBV28 and TRBJ1-1, the complete variable domain reads DVKVTQSSRYLVKRTGEKVFLECVQDMDHENMFWYRQDPGLGLRLIYFSYDVKMKEKGDIPEGYSVSREKKERFSLILESASTNQTSMYLCASSSTGLNTEAFFGQGTRLTVV.